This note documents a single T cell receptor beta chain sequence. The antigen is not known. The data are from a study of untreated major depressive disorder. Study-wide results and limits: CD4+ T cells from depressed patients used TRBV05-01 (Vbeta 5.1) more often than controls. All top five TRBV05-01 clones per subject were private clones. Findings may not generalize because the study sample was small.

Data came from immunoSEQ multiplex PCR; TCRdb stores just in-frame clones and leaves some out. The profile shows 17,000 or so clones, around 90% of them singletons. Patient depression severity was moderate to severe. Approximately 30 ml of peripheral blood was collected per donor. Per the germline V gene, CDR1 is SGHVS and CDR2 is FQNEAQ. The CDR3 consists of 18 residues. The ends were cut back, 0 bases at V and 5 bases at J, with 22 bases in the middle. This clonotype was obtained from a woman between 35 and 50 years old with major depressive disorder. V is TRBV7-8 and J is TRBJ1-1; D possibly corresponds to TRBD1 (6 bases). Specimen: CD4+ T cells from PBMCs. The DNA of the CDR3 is TGTGCCAGCAGCTTAGCGCAAAAGTCATGGGGGCCGGGGACTGAAGCTTTCTTT. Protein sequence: CASSLAQKSWGPGTEAFF. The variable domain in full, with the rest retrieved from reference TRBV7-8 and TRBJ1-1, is GAGVSQSPRYKVAKRGQDVALRCDPISGHVSLFWYQQALGQGPEFLTYFQNEAQLDKSGLPSDRFFAERPEGSVSTLKIQRTQQEDSAVYLCASSLAQKSWGPGTEAFFGQGTRLTVV.